Listed here are 19 T cell receptor beta chains from one sample, sequenced in a study of human T cells and chemical hapten exposure. MiXCR was run by TCRdb on the RACE reads, yielding one entry per CDR3 protein. The table shows approximately 45,000 distinct CDR3 sequences, with roughly 4.5% occurring only once. Time point given: healthy volunteer bleed at 2 weeks. The starting material, unfractionated whole blood, was used for total RNA extraction. The sample taken for sequencing was whole blood. The source of these receptors is a female donor in good health. Some clones in this sample may be carry-over from other donors' samples.

This clonotype was detected ten times or more. The rearrangement links TRBV2 to TRBJ1-5; tentative D call: TRBD1 (6 bases). Germline V CDR1 and CDR2: SNHLY, FYNNEI. Trimming cost V 0 bases and J 2 bases, with 17 bases left between them. CDR3 length equals 18 residues. The CDR3 nucleotides read TGTGCCAGCAGTGAAGCTAACTTACAGGGTGGCGGCAATCAGCCCCAGCATTTT. It encodes CASSEANLQGGGNQPQHF.

This clonotype was recorded at least ten times. The chain links TRBV30 to TRBJ2-3; TRBD2 agrees at 9 bases. Germline trimming cut 0 bases from V and 2 bases from J; bases unmatched to any gene: 6. This CDR3 has 16 residues. Germline loops: CDR1 GTSNPN, CDR2 SVGIG (reference sequence). The CDR3 DNA follows: TGTGCCTGGAGTGTAGGAGCGGGGGGCCACACAGATACGCAGTATTTT. It encodes CAWSVGAGGHTDTQYF.

Notes on this clonotype: A much bigger clone sits one base away, suggesting this may be a read error. The chain combines TRBV27 with TRBJ1-5; unclear D gene. Per germline, CDR1 MNHEY and CDR2 SMNVEV (reference sequence). The CDR3 totals 18 residues. The CDR3 DNA reads TGTGCCAGCAGGCCGATACTCGGGCCGGGGTATAGCAATCAGCCCCAGAATTTT. Residues: CASRPILGPGYSNQPQNF.

This clonotype was counted between two and nine times. The chain employs TRBV7-2 and TRBJ2-5; 9 bases are shared with TRBD2. Germline trimming cut 1 base from V and 5 bases from J; bases unmatched to any gene: 2. This CDR3 region has 14 residues. Germline V gene sequence: CDR1 SGHTA, CDR2 FQGNSA. CDR3 DNA sequence: TGTGCCAGCAGCTTAGTTAGCGGGGGTGAGACCCAGTACTTC. It is translated as CASSLVSGGETQYF.

This clonotype was observed many times. The chain links TRBV18 to TRBJ2-7; TRBD1 or TRBD2 may be the D gene (5 bases each). V gave up 0 bases and J gave up 6 bases, with 9 bases separating them. Germline assignment: CDR1 KGHSH and CDR2 LQKENI. CDR3 size: 13 residues. The CDR3 region is CASSPPGAAEQYF. The CDR3 region has the DNA TGTGCCAGCTCACCACCCGGGGCAGCCGAGCAGTACTTC.

This clonotype showed up many times. The rearrangement links TRBV3-1 to TRBJ1-1; D is undetermined. The V gene lost 3 bases and the J gene lost 1 base, with 6 bases spanning the gap. This CDR3 contains 13 residues. Per germline, CDR1 LGHDT and CDR2 YNNKEL (reference sequence). Here the CDR3 DNA reads TGTGCCAGCAGCCAGGCGCCGAACACTGAAGCTTTCTTT. Its protein is CASSQAPNTEAFF. Together with reference TRBV3-1 and TRBJ1-1, the CDR3 gives the full variable domain: DTAVSQTPKYLVTQMGNDKSIKCEQNLGHDTMYWYKQDSKKFLKIMFSYNNKELIINETVPNRFSPKSPDKAHLNLHINSLELGDSAVYFCASSQAPNTEAFFGQGTRLTVV.

This clonotype appeared many times. The chain is built from TRBV7-3 and TRBJ1-1, with D perhaps TRBD1 (6 bases). The CDR3 loop spans 13 amino acids. V was clipped by 2 bases and J by 10 bases, with 14 bases between them. Germline CDR1 SGHTA, CDR2 FQGTGA. Here the CDR3 reads CASSLFNGGRAFF. The CDR3 DNA reads as TGTGCCAGCAGCTTATTCAACGGGGGGCGAGCTTTCTTT.

In DNA form, the CDR3 reads TGTGCCAGCAGCCCGGACAGTGGCACAGATACGCAGTATTTT. Translated, it gives CASSPDSGTDTQYF. The chain carries TRBV3-1 and TRBJ2-3; perhaps TRBD1 as D (6 bases). The CDR3 spans 14 residues. Trimming took 4 bases from V and 1 from J, leaving 9 bases between them. In germline, CDR1 is LGHDT, CDR2 YNNKEL (reference sequence).

Many counts were recorded for this clonotype. The CDR3 region is CSVDWRTGELFF. The CDR3 DNA sequence: TGCAGCGTTGACTGGCGAACCGGGGAGCTGTTTTTT. This chain uses TRBV29-1 with TRBJ2-2; unclear D gene. The CDR3 consists of 12 residues. Trimming removed 3 bases from V and 5 bases from J, with 7 bases in between. Per the germline V gene, CDR1 is SQVTM and CDR2 is ANQGSEA.

This clonotype was seen many times. The rearrangement uses TRBV2 and TRBJ1-6; D not certain. The germline gives CDR1 SNHLY, CDR2 FYNNEI. Trimming cost V 7 bases and J 10 bases, with 17 bases left between them. The CDR3 is 14 amino acids. The CDR3 region is CASTLTGGDSPLHF. CDR3 sequence (DNA): TGTGCCAGCACCCTAACTGGAGGAGACTCACCCCTCCACTTT.

This clonotype was picked up a small number of times. DNA of the CDR3: TGTGCCAGCAGCTTAGATCCCGAGGGGAGCACAGATACGCAGTATTTT. Translated: CASSLDPEGSTDTQYF. This chain joins TRBV7-9 and TRBJ2-3; D may be TRBD1 or TRBD2 (5 bases each). V was shortened by 1 base and J by 0 bases, with 11 bases between the two germline ends. This CDR3 is 16 amino acids long. The germline V gene encodes CDR1 SEHNR and CDR2 FQNEAQ (reference sequence).

The rearrangement joins TRBV18 to TRBJ2-5; possibly TRBD2 for D (5 bases). The V end lost 3 bases, the J end lost 2 bases, and 13 bases lay between the germline ends. Germline V lookup: CDR1 KGHSH, CDR2 LQKENI. This CDR3 comprises 15 residues. This chain's CDR3 is CASSPPGRAQETQYF. The CDR3 nucleotides are TGTGCCAGCTCACCCCCGGGAAGGGCTCAAGAGACCCAGTACTTC.

This clonotype was observed a handful of times. V usage is TRBV28 and J usage is TRBJ1-4; D is possibly TRBD1 (6 bases). V shed 11 bases and J shed 4 bases, with 20 bases lying between them. This CDR3 contains 15 residues. Germline V gene lookup returns CDR1 MDHEN and CDR2 SYDVKM. The CDR3 region is CAPPLFRGYNEKLFF. The CDR3 DNA sequence: TGTGCCCCGCCTTTGTTTAGGGGGTATAATGAAAAACTGTTTTTT.

This clonotype was found many times. This sequence joins TRBV5-1 and TRBJ1-4; 8 bases fit TRBD1. The CDR3 contains 15 residues. Losses at the gene ends were 1 base for V and 6 bases for J; bases not matched to a gene: 5. Germline V gives CDR1 SGHRS, CDR2 YFSETQ. As DNA, the CDR3 is TGCGCCAGCAGCTTGATCAGGGGGCAGGATGAAAAACTGTTTTTT. Protein sequence: CASSLIRGQDEKLFF.

The sample holds many counts of this clonotype. The chain links TRBV7-2 to TRBJ2-3; TRBD1 agrees at 8 bases. CDR3 length equals 16 residues. Looked up from germline, CDR1 is SGHTA and CDR2 is FQGNSA. V lost 5 bases, J lost 1 base, and 8 bases stayed unmatched. The DNA of the CDR3 is TGTGCCAGCAGCCCAAGAACAGGGGGACGCACAGATACGCAGTATTTT. Residues: CASSPRTGGRTDTQYF.

This clonotype was counted at least ten times. The V gene is TRBV5-6, the J gene TRBJ2-2; 8 nucleotides match TRBD1. CDR1 is SGHDT and CDR2 is YYEEEE in the germline V gene. The CDR3 covers 15 residues. The ends lost 2 bases at V and 5 bases at J; junction bases unmatched: 5. The CDR3 is CASSFGTGLTGELFF. CDR3 DNA sequence: TGTGCCAGCAGCTTCGGGACAGGATTGACCGGGGAGCTGTTTTTT.

This clonotype was seen ten or more times. The V call is TRBV27, the J call TRBJ2-7; tentatively, D is TRBD1 (6 bases). With 4 bases removed from V and 5 bases from J, the gap between germline ends came to 15 bases. Germline CDR1 is MNHEY and CDR2 is SMNVEV (reference sequence). CDR3 length equals 14 residues. CDR3 nucleotides: TGTGCCAGCAGTTCAGGAGGACAGCATAACGAGCAGTACTTC. Translating it yields CASSSGGQHNEQYF.

This clonotype has a count of ten or more. This chain connects TRBV5-4 to TRBJ2-1, with no clear D. The CDR3 length is 13 residues. Germline CDR1 SGHNT, CDR2 YYREEE (reference sequence). Trimming shortened V by 4 bases and J by 4 bases, and 9 bases separated the two germline ends. CDR3 sequence: CASSLKRYNEQFF. The CDR3 bases are TGTGCCAGCAGCCTGAAGCGATACAATGAGCAGTTCTTC.

This clonotype appeared many times. This chain links TRBV12-3 or TRBV12-4 with TRBJ2-7, with TRBD1 matching over 7 bases. V lost 6 bases to trimming and J lost 3 bases; unmatched junction nucleotides: 5. The CDR3 runs 13 residues. This CDR3 reads CASRYGTVYEQYF. The DNA for the CDR3 is TGTGCCAGCAGATATGGGACAGTCTACGAGCAGTACTTC.